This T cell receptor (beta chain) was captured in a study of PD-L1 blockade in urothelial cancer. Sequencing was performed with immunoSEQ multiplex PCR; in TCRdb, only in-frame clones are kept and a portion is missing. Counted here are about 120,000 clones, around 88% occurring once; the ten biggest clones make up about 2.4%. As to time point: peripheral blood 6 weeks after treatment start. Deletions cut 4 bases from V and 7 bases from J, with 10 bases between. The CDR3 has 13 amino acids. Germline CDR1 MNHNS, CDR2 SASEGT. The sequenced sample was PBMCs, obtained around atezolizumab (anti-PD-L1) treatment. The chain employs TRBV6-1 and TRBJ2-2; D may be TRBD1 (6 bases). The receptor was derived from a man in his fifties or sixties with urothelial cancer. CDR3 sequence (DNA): TGTGCCAGCAGTGTCCAGGGGATCGGGGAGCTGTTTTTT. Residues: CASSVQGIGELFF.